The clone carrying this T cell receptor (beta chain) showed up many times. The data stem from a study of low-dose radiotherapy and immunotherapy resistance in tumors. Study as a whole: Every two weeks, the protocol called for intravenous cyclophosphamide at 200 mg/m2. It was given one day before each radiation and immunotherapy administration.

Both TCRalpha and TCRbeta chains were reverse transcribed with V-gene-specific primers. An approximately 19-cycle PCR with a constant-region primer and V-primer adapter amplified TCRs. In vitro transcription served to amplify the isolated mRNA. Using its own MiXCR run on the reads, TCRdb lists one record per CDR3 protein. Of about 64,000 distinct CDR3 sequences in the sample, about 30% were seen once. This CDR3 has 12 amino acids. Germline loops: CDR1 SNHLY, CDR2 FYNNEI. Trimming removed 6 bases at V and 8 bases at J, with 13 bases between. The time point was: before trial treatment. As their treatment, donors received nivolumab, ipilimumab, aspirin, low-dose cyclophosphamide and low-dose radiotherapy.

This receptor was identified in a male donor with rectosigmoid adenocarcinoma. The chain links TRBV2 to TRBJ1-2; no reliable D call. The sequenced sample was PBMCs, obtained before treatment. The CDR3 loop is CASRADLGGYTF. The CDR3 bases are TGTGCCAGCAGGGCGGACTTGGGCGGCTACACCTTC.